This T cell receptor (beta chain) was profiled in a study of identical twins. Germline lookup yields CDR1 MDHEN and CDR2 SYDVKM. The CDR3 is made up of 12 amino acids. V was cut by 6 bases and J by 10 bases, with 15 bases left in between. One entry per CDR3 protein results from TCRdb running MiXCR on the 5' RACE reads. The data show some 1,600,000 distinct CDR3 sequences, about 32% seen once. With regard to this clonotype: What it recognizes is unknown.

General study results and limits: Models underestimated out-of-frame TCR alpha sharing in monozygotic twins. In cord blood, abundant beta clonotypes had fewer insertions; memory showed no trend.

V usage is TRBV28 and J usage is TRBJ1-1; D uncertain. Sequencing was carried out using cord blood. This sequence originates from a newborn girl in good health. CDR3 DNA: TGTGCCAGCAGCCTCCCGACGACGGGAGCTTTCTTT. Translation: CASSLPTTGAFF.